This T cell receptor (beta chain) was profiled in a study of cytomegalovirus exposure and HLA in healthy donors (dated by TCRdb to 2016 to 2017). At the level of the whole study: According to an earlier analysis of 587 of the donors, about 190 million T cells yielded roughly 110 million unique TCR beta sequences and roughly 280 Gb of sequence data. To decide whether each TCR beta V gene segment behaved as functional or pseudogenic, an earlier analysis of some 600 of the donors relied on high-throughput TCR beta sequencing. A later genetic analysis took genome-wide SNP genotypes for about 60% of the roughly 670 donors and used that subset as a discovery cohort. Rather than drawing on any new phenotypic data, the later analysis identified candidate immune exposures from TCR beta sequences and the way those sequences occurred across donors. About five DR-DQ haplotypes were handled as single units for association and clustering because linkage in the cohort was strong. The study combined high-throughput TCR immunosequencing, statistical association of individual TCRs with disease status, and machine learning to predict cytomegalovirus infection status. Typing coverage varied by locus: roughly 629-630 donors for A, B, C, DRB1 and DQB1; roughly 510 for DQA1; around 570 for DPA1; approximately 450 for DPB1. Both class I and class II loci were covered by HLA typing, at four-digit resolution. All discovery cohort repertoires had been generated using a single sequencing platform. Donor age, sex, ethnicity and CMV serostatus were compiled alongside the repertoire data. The study was designed to test whether signatures of past pathogen exposure could be identified by cataloging public T cell receptors. Along with the approximately 700-subject first cohort, a separate validation cohort of some 130 different subjects was used. The study used immunosequencing to profile the T cell repertoires of several hundred subjects and linked those repertoires to cytomegalovirus serostatus. The genetic ancestry cluster associated with self-reported Caucasian donors included over 65% of the roughly 400 genotyped donors. An early release that covered approximately 600 HLA-typed donors contained around 300 gigabases of sequencing data and 65 million to 100 million unique TCR sequences. A later analysis re-analyzed previously published TCR beta repertoires from hundreds of donors and added high-resolution HLA genotyping to study TCR occurrence patterns. Across around 400 genotyped donors of the cohort, an average of about 240,000 unique TCR beta nucleotide sequences per donor were sequenced, and 15% to 20% of those sequences were non-productive. The study at large found these results: A later analysis found that TCR association rates varied across HLA loci, with DRB1 alleles showing the most associated TCRs and HLA-C alleles the fewest. Some IMGT-functional V segments, including TRBV6-2 and TRBV6-3, could not be told apart with the 87-base-pair reads, so those segments were excluded. Most CMV-associated TCR beta chains appeared to be HLA-restricted in a later analysis, and the HLA associations seemed to be driven largely by CMV exposure. Across donors, most TCR sequences were observed very rarely, whereas some public TCRs were present in many individuals. A later analysis found that HLA-associated TCR beta chains were more clonally expanded and had lower generation probabilities than equally common non-associated chains. The earlier analysis of 587 of the donors excluded 15 to 20 rarely observed V segments, including chromosome 9 orphons, because counts were too low. In the study, some 160 TCR beta chains were listed as associated with cytomegalovirus. When HLA alleles, especially DR and DQ, strongly co-occurred, TCR associations were difficult to assign to individual alleles. A further reported finding was that TCR beta sequences accurately predicted the HLA-A and HLA-B alleles for most subjects in the first cohort. A later genetic analysis reported fewer N-insertions in productive TCRs among donors in an Asian-associated ancestry cluster than the roughly 620-donor mean. The presence/absence analyses assumed that sequencing depth was roughly uniform across donors, and that assumption may not be true. Broadly in line with IMGT annotations, most TCR beta V segments showed up in productive rearrangements about 87% or about 30% of the time in an earlier analysis of several hundred of the donors. In vitro tests confirmed that a few of the cytomegalovirus-associated TCR beta chains recognize cytomegalovirus antigens. It was suggested by the authors that the approach could potentially be generalized to other disease states and immunological phenotypes. In a later genetic analysis, a missense DCLRE1C variant was associated with V-gene and J-gene trimming of TCR beta chains, and the association was replicated in an independent cohort. A later analysis reported that several top co-occurrence clusters appeared linked to parvovirus B19, influenza, CMV and Epstein-Barr virus. Linkage disequilibrium might explain the correlated functional status among segregating V segments, but an unknown experimental factor could not be ruled out. The classifier was reported to diagnose cytomegalovirus status with high specificity and sensitivity in both the original and validation cohorts. At a false discovery rate of 0.05, a later analysis linked about 16,000 TCR beta sequences to specific HLA alleles. Because some donors lacked HLA typing at each locus, the association tests relied only on the typed subset. The only immune exposure information available for the cohort was CMV serostatus. A cluster of highly shared sequence variants was judged likely to represent a technical artifact of the sequencing pipeline. The cohort was sequenced for TCR beta chains only, and without alpha or paired-chain data the features that could be detected were limited.

With regard to this clone: Its antigen remains undetermined. Base quality data are lacking; no much larger clone is found one base away.

The library was produced with the immunoSEQ multiplex PCR assay. For the multiplex PCR, a mixture combining 60 forward primers for TCR Vbeta segments and 13 reverse primers for TCR Jbeta segments was used. A multiplex PCR assay on genomic DNA amplified the CDR3 region of rearranged TCR beta genes. Amplified TCR beta libraries were sequenced as 87-base-pair reads on the Illumina HiSeq System. In the original analysis: In a later analysis, tens of millions of unique TCR beta chains were counted across the approximately 620 repertoires, and around 11 million of these chains were shared by at least two donors. A nearest-neighbor algorithm error-corrected the raw reads and collapsed the reads into unique sequences, merging closely related sequences to remove PCR and sequencing errors. V, D and J gene segments were assigned by aligning CDR3 sequences to IMGT reference sequences. For a sequence to be retained, a match of at least six nucleotides to both a V gene segment and a J gene segment was required. Rearrangements were classified as productive when the CDR3 lacked stop codons and remained in frame with V and J, and all other rearrangements were classified as non-productive. Following IMGT convention, CDR3 was defined as the stretch from the second conserved V-encoded cysteine to the conserved J-encoded phenylalanine. The earlier analysis of a few hundred of the donors excluded any sequence lacking an unambiguous match to a single V gene segment. In an earlier analysis of a few hundred of the donors, V segments were called functional above 56.7% productive rearrangements and were called segregating when the between-donor standard deviation exceeded 5%. A statistical classification framework was developed to diagnose cytomegalovirus status using the catalog of TCR beta chain sequences. V and J gene assignment, in a later analysis, came from comparing TCR nucleotide sequences with IMGT/GENE-DB human TR gene sequences. Using the TCRdist pipeline, a later analysis assigned CDR3 sequences along with most-parsimonious VDJ recombination scenarios. In a later analysis, each TCR beta chain was defined by its CDR3 amino acid sequence together with its V-gene family, and reads lacking a unique V-gene family were excluded. To address suspected cross-contamination and a sequencing artifact, a later analysis removed 550 to 750 highly shared, low-generation-probability nucleotide sequences. In a later analysis, a clonal expansion index was calculated for each public chain from normalized within-repertoire ranks of inferred template counts. In a later analysis, generation probabilities were computed using a VDJ recombination model fitted to out-of-frame rearrangements, and the results were checked against IGoR. In a later analysis, TCR-TCR, TCR-HLA and TCR-CMV co-occurrence was scored with hypergeometric tests, and a repertoire-size bias correction was applied to TCR pairs. In a later analysis, false discovery rates were estimated by permuting HLA or CMV assignments 20 times. A later analysis grouped co-occurring TCRs with DBSCAN, adding TCRdist sequence similarity when clustering within HLA-allele-positive subsets. Repertoires with fewer than 30,000 or more than 120,000 public chains, plus five repertoires with anomalous nucleotide sharing, were excluded from co-occurrence clustering. TCRdb took this table from immuneACCESS and kept in-frame rearrangements with V and J called. Such tables lack part of the clones; where checked against another copy, unresolved V genes explain under half of the gap, and the rest is unexplained. V, J and clone size are taken as reported in that table, and D and trimming were inferred from the DNA itself. The sample yields about 94,000 clones; 50% to 75% were counted once. The biggest ten clones account for around 4.2% of the sample.

The V and J ends are trimmed by 6 bases and 2 bases, leaving 15 bases between them. The germline V gene (reference sequence) specifies LNHDA as CDR1 and SQIVND as CDR2. Reading from cysteine to phenylalanine, the CDR3 counts 15 amino acids. The entry retains the CDR3 DNA only, 45 bases that are in frame from base 1. The cohort was made up of around 720 healthy bone marrow donors. At the time of sampling, every cohort member was nominally healthy, though immune exposures that went unrecorded were likely present. The donor tested CMV seronegative, placing the donor among the 350 to 400 seronegative members of the cohort. Each donor provided a peripheral blood sample, and peripheral blood mononuclear cells were used for TCR beta sequencing. The Qiagen DNeasy Blood Extraction Kit was used to extract genomic DNA from the blood cell samples.

This clonotype was obtained from a man aged 30 to 45 in good health and CMV-seronegative. Recombination joined TRBV19 with TRBJ2-3; the D gene is possibly TRBD2, with 7 bases matching. The sequenced material came from PBMCs. The CDR3 protein: CASRNGGAITDTQYF. The bases read TGTGCCAGTAGAAATGGGGGGGCGATCACAGATACGCAGTATTTT.